Following are 18 T cell receptor beta chains from one sample sequenced in a study of glioma-infiltrating T cells after dendritic cell vaccination. Measured with immunoSEQ multiplex PCR; TCRdb has only the in-frame clones, and not every one. This sample carries roughly 3,500 clones, about 93% of them seen once, and the ten largest clones take 5% to 6%. The sequenced sample was blood, obtained before dendritic cell vaccination. These receptors all stem from a human donor with glioblastoma.

The genes are TRBV7-8 and TRBJ2-3, with D maybe TRBD2 (6 bases). Trimming cost V 0 bases and J 1 base, with 20 bases left between them. The CDR3 covers 19 residues. Germline values: CDR1 SGHVS, CDR2 FQNEAQ. Here the CDR3 reads CASSLATSRGTPGTDTQYF. The CDR3 DNA follows: TGTGCCAGCAGCTTAGCCACTTCCCGTGGGACTCCTGGCACAGATACGCAGTATTTT.

The chain combines TRBV18 with TRBJ2-5; a weak D match, TRBD2 (6 bases). This CDR3 has 14 residues. Trimming took 6 bases from V and 8 from J, leaving 19 bases between them. Germline V gene sequence: CDR1 KGHSH, CDR2 LQKENI. The CDR3 is CASSPPTSRDTQYF. CDR3 bases: TGTGCCAGCTCCCCCCCGACTAGTAGGGATACCCAGTACTTC.

The chain carries TRBV5-6 and TRBJ2-7; 7 positions match TRBD1. The CDR3 is 12 amino acids. V trimming: 4 bases; J trimming: 5 bases; junction bases outside the gene matches: 3. Germline CDR1 reads SGHDT; CDR2 reads YYEEEE. CDR3 sequence (DNA): TGTGCCAGCAGCCAGACAGGGAACGAGCAGTACTTC. Encoded protein: CASSQTGNEQYF.

This chain joins TRBV2 and TRBJ1-5, with D hard to call. The germline V gene encodes CDR1 SNHLY and CDR2 FYNNEI. This CDR3 region has 15 residues. Trimming removed 5 bases from V and 8 bases from J, with 19 bases in between. CDR3 nucleotides: TGTGCCAGCAGTCGGATGGGAGGGTCGATGGAGCCCCAGCATTTT. It is translated as CASSRMGGSMEPQHF. Full variable domain (rest looked up from reference TRBV2 and TRBJ1-5): EPEVTQTPSHQVTQMGQEVILRCVPISNHLYFYWYRQILGQKVEFLVSFYNNEISEKSEIFDDQFSVERPDGSNFTLKIRSTKLEDSAMYFCASSRMGGSMEPQHFGDGTRLSIL.

J is TRBJ2-1 and V is TRBV7-9; D unclear. The CDR3 length is 12 residues. V was cut by 5 bases and J by 4 bases, with 6 bases left in between. Germline CDR1 and CDR2: SEHNR and FQNEAQ (reference sequence). This CDR3 is CASSNLYNEQFF. CDR3 DNA: TGTGCCAGCAGCAACCTATACAATGAGCAGTTCTTC.

This sequence joins TRBV9 and TRBJ2-1; the match to TRBD1 covers 7 bases. J was trimmed by 5 bases and V by 1 base; bases with no gene match: 0. Germline CDR1 SGDLS, CDR2 YYNGEE. The CDR3 loop spans 13 amino acids. CDR3 protein: CASSVTGDNEQFF. CDR3 in DNA: TGTGCCAGCAGCGTAACAGGGGACAATGAGCAGTTCTTC.

This clone was recorded only once. The V and J genes are TRBV10-3 and TRBJ1-2; D gene ambiguous. The CDR3 totals 15 residues. V was pared by 4 bases and J by 3 bases, with 15 bases between. Germline CDR1 reads ENHRY; CDR2 reads SYGVKD. CDR3 coding DNA: TGTGCCATCAGTGCACTCCGGGCAGCGGACTATGGCTACACCTTC. Translating gives CAISALRAADYGYTF.

CDR3 protein: CASSPQGPGGYTF. In DNA form, the CDR3 reads TGCGCCAGCAGCCCCCAGGGGCCGGGAGGCTACACCTTC. The V and J genes are TRBV4-3 and TRBJ1-2, with TRBD1 as a possible D gene (6 bases). Germline CDR1 and CDR2: LGHNA and YSLEER. V was cut by 4 bases and J by 8 bases, with 14 bases left in between. There are 13 residues in the CDR3.

This chain's CDR3 is CASSITGTPLSGANVLTF. The CDR3 DNA is TGTGCCAGCAGCATAACCGGGACACCTCTCTCTGGGGCCAACGTCCTGACTTTC. V usage is TRBV7-9 and J usage is TRBJ2-6; D perhaps matches TRBD1 (6 bases). The germline gives CDR1 SEHNR, CDR2 FQNEAQ (reference sequence). The length of the CDR3 is 18 residues. V lost 5 bases and J 0 bases, leaving 17 bases between the germline ends.

This chain uses TRBV2 with TRBJ1-5, with 11 bases identical to TRBD1. V lost 6 bases and J lost 3; bases outside the gene matches: 7. The CDR3 is made up of 16 amino acids. Germline assignment: CDR1 SNHLY and CDR2 FYNNEI. The CDR3 nucleotides are TGTGCCAGCAGCGATGGGACAGGGGGATACAATCAGCCCCAGCATTTT. It translates to CASSDGTGGYNQPQHF.

This chain links TRBV19 with TRBJ1-2, with 9 bases aligning to TRBD1. CDR3 length: 15 residues. The germline V gene encodes CDR1 LNHDA and CDR2 SQIVND (reference sequence). V gave up 5 bases and J gave up 6 bases; unmatched junction bases: 10. Here the CDR3 reads CASSLQGALQHGYTF. CDR3 nucleotide sequence: TGTGCCAGTAGTCTACAGGGGGCACTTCAACATGGCTACACCTTC.

J is TRBJ2-1 and V is TRBV23-1, with TRBD1 matching over 7 bases. TRBV23-1 is sorted into the ORF group, with uncertain function. The CDR3 has 14 amino acids. J was trimmed by 7 bases and V by 2 bases; bases with no gene match: 5. CDR3 nucleotides: TGCGCCAGCAGTCAAACTGGGACAGCTAATGAGCAGTTCTTC. Translating gives CASSQTGTANEQFF.

V is TRBV18 and J is TRBJ1-1; D gene unclear. CDR3 length: 12 amino acids. Deletions cut 2 bases from V and 7 bases from J, with 8 bases between. Germline CDR1 is KGHSH and CDR2 is LQKENI. CDR3 region: CASSPENLEAFF. The CDR3 DNA is TGTGCCAGCTCACCAGAGAACCTTGAAGCTTTCTTT.

V usage is TRBV9 and J usage is TRBJ1-4, with D possibly matching TRBD1 (6 bases). CDR3 length equals 15 residues. V was clipped by 4 bases and J by 8 bases, with 18 bases between them. The germline V gene encodes CDR1 SGDLS and CDR2 YYNGEE. The CDR3 nucleotides are TGTGCCAGCAGCCCGTTCTCACAGGGAAGAGAAAAACTGTTTTTT. Its protein is CASSPFSQGREKLFF. Filled out from reference TRBV9 and TRBJ1-4, the complete variable domain reads DSGVTQTPKHLITATGQRVTLRCSPRSGDLSVYWYQQSLDQGLQFLIQYYNGEERAKGNILERFSAQQFPDLHSELNLSSLELGDSALYFCASSPFSQGREKLFFGSGTQLSVL.

This clone was observed once. The rearrangement links TRBV5-1 to TRBJ2-5, with D possibly matching TRBD2 (6 bases). The germline CDR1 and CDR2 sequences are SGHRS and YFSETQ. The CDR3 sequence is 14 residues long. With 3 bases removed from V and 1 base from J, the gap between germline ends came to 10 bases. The CDR3 spells CASSSGVSQETQYF. The DNA for the CDR3 is TGCGCCAGCAGCTCGGGAGTAAGCCAAGAGACCCAGTACTTC.

The J gene is TRBJ2-1, the V gene TRBV11-2; the match to TRBD2 covers 10 bases. Germline assignment: CDR1 SGHAT and CDR2 FQNNGV. This CDR3 is built from 15 residues. V dropped 5 bases and J dropped 8; count of bases not matched to a gene: 9. CDR3 DNA sequence: TGTGCCAGCAGCCCCCACGGGCTAGCGGGAGATGAGCAGTTCTTC. This gives the protein CASSPHGLAGDEQFF.

The V call is TRBV28, the J call TRBJ2-1, with TRBD2 matching over 11 bases. V shed 5 bases, J shed 3 bases, and the junction held 3 bases outside the gene matches. CDR3 length: 15 residues. The germline V gene has CDR1 MDHEN and CDR2 SYDVKM. The CDR3, as DNA: TGTGCCAGCAGTCTTAGCGGGGGGGGCTACAATGAGCAGTTCTTC. This sequence encodes CASSLSGGGYNEQFF.

The V gene is TRBV7-9, the J gene TRBJ2-7, with a possible D match to TRBD1 (6 bases). Germline CDR1 is SEHNR and CDR2 is FQNEAQ (reference sequence). The CDR3 is made up of 16 amino acids. The V gene lost 1 base and the J gene lost 6 bases, with 19 bases spanning the gap. The CDR3 here is CASSLVRGRGVGEQYF. The CDR3 DNA reads TGTGCCAGCAGCTTAGTAAGGGGCAGGGGCGTAGGCGAGCAGTACTTC. Full variable domain (remainder filled in from reference TRBV7-9 and TRBJ2-7): DTGVSQNPRHKITKRGQNVTFRCDPISEHNRLYWYRQTLGQGPEFLTYFQNEAQLEKSRLLSDRFSAERPKGSFSTLEIQRTEQGDSAMYLCASSLVRGRGVGEQYFGPGTRLTVT.